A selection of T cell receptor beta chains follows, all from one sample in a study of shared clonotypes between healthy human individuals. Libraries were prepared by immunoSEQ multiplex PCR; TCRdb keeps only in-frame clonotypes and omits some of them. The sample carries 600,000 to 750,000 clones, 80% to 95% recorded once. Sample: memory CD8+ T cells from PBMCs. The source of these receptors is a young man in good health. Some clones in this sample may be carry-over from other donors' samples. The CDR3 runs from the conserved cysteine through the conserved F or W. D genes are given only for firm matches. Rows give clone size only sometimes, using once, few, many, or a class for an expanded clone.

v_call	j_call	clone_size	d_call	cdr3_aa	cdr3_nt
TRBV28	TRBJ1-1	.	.	CASSLLTGGNTEAFF	TGTGCCAGCAGTTTATTAACCGGGGGAAACACTGAAGCTTTCTTT
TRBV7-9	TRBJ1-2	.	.	CASSLPVAALLANYGYTF	TGTGCCAGCAGCTTACCGGTAGCGGCCCTTTTAGCTAACTATGGCTACACCTTC
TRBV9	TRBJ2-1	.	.	CASSLRPLYNEQFF	TGTGCCAGCAGCCTTAGGCCCTTGTACAATGAGCAGTTCTTC
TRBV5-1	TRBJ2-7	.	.	CASSLDRANEQYF	TGCGCCAGCAGCTTGGACAGGGCGAACGAGCAGTACTTC
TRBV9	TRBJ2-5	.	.	CASSVGPAVGETQYF	TGTGCCAGCAGCGTGGGCCCGGCAGTGGGGGAGACCCAGTACTTC
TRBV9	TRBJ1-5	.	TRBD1	CASSQGVNQPQHF	TGTGCCAGCAGCCAGGGGGTCAATCAGCCCCAGCATTTT
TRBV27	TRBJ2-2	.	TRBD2	CASSLRLADHTGELFF	TGTGCCAGCAGTTTACGGCTAGCGGATCACACCGGGGAGCTGTTTTTT
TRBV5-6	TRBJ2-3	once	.	CASSLQAGTQYF	TGTGCCAGCAGCTTACAGGCTGGTACGCAGTATTTT
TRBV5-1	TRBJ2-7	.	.	CASGDGTGTYEQYF	TGCGCCAGCGGGGACGGGACCGGTACCTACGAGCAGTACTTC
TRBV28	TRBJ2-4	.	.	CASSSLIQYF	TGTGCCAGCAGTTCGCTCATTCAGTACTTC
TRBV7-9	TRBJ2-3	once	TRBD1	CASSPTGTGTDTQYF	TGTGCCAGCAGCCCGACAGGGACAGGCACAGATACGCAGTATTTT
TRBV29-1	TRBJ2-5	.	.	CSVAPIGSAWRETQYF	TGCAGCGTTGCCCCAATAGGGAGCGCTTGGAGAGAGACCCAGTACTTC
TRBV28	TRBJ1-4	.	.	CASRAPTSMGDEKLFF	TGTGCCAGCAGAGCACCGACATCGATGGGGGATGAAAAACTGTTTTTT
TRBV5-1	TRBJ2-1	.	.	CASSLSQGTYNEQFF	TGCGCCAGCAGCTTGTCCCAGGGGACGTACAATGAGCAGTTCTTC
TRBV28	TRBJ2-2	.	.	CASSLLVGLPPGELFF	TGTGCCAGCAGTTTATTGGTGGGACTGCCCCCCGGGGAGCTGTTTTTT
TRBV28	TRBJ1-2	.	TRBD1	CASSPVPTGGYGYTF	TGTGCCAGCAGTCCGGTCCCGACAGGGGGCTATGGCTACACCTTC
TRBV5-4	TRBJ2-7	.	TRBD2	CASSWGLAHYSYEQYF	TGTGCCAGCAGCTGGGGACTAGCGCACTACTCCTACGAGCAGTACTTC
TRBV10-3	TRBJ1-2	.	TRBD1	CAISESKGTGDYGYTF	TGTGCCATCAGTGAGTCGAAAGGGACAGGGGACTATGGCTACACCTTC
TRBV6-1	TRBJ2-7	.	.	CASKGAGSYEQYF	TGTGCCAGCAAGGGCGCGGGCTCCTACGAGCAGTACTTC
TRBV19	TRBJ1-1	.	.	CASTTIQTSNTEAFF	TGTGCCAGTACAACGATACAGACCTCCAACACTGAAGCTTTCTTT
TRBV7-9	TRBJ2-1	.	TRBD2	CASSLVWRERPYRVDEQFF	TGTGCCAGCAGCTTAGTATGGCGGGAGAGACCCTACAGAGTCGATGAGCAGTTCTTC
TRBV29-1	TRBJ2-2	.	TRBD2	CSVERGAGELFF	TGCAGCGTTGAACGGGGGGCCGGGGAGCTGTTTTTT
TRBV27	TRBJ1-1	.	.	CASSLSLGHPNTEAFF	TGTGCCAGCAGTTTATCACTGGGACACCCGAACACTGAAGCTTTCTTT
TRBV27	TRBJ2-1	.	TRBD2	CASSLYGRSNEQFF	TGTGCCAGCAGTTTATACGGGAGGAGTAATGAGCAGTTCTTC
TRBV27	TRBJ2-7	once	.	CASSRSGSVHEQYF	TGTGCCAGCAGCCGCAGCGGGTCGGTCCACGAGCAGTACTTC
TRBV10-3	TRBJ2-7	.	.	CAISESLRAGGYEQYF	TGTGCCATCAGTGAGTCTTTAAGGGCAGGAGGGTACGAGCAGTACTTC
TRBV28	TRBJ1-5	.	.	CASSLVGQPQHF	TGTGCCAGCAGCCTCGTCGGGCAGCCCCAGCATTTT